This T cell receptor (beta chain) was captured by sequencing in a study of a mutant IDH1 vaccine in newly diagnosed glioma. General observations from the study: Variations in leading peripheral T cell clonotypes appeared to have no connection with pseudoprogression. Vaccination induced immune responses in around 95% of patients.

Sample time point: baseline, week 1 (first vaccination visit). The sample's treatment: pre-vaccination baseline after standard-of-care therapy. The donors' diagnosis was new WHO grade 3 or 4 astrocytoma that was IDH1-mutant and ATRX-lost. Worth noting for this clone: What it recognizes is unknown.

Method: immunoSEQ multiplex PCR; TCRdb's copy keeps in-frame clones and lacks some. The profile shows about 33,000 clones, around 85% of them singletons. CDR3 length: 16 residues. Germline V gives CDR1 MGHRA, CDR2 YSYEKL. J was trimmed by 6 bases and V by 1 base; bases with no gene match: 6. The chain uses TRBV4-1 and TRBJ1-5; 10 positions agree with TRBD1. The source was PBMCs, collected from a glioma patient treated with radiotherapy, temozolomide or both. The source of this sequence is a woman in her thirties or forties with glioma. The DNA for the CDR3 is TGCGCCAGCAGCCAAGCCCCCGGACAGGGGGGTCAGCCCCAGCATTTT. Its protein product is CASSQAPGQGGQPQHF.